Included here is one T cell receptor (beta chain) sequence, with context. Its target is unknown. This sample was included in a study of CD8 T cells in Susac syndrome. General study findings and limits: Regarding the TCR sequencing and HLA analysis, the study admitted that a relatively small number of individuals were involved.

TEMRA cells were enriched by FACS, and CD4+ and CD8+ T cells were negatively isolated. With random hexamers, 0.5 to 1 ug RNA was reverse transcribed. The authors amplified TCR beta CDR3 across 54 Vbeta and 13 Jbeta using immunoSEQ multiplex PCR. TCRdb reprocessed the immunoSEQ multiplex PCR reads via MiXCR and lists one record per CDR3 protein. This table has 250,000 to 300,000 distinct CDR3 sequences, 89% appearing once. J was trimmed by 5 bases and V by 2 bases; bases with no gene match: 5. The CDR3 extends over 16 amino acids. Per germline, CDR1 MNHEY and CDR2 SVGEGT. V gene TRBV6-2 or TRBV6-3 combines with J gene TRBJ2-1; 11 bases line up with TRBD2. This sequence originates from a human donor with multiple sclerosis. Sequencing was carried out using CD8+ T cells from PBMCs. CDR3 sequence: CASSYGTSGGNNEQFF. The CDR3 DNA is TGTGCCAGCAGTTACGGGACTAGCGGAGGAAACAATGAGCAGTTCTTC.